The rows below give T cell receptor beta chains drawn from one sample of a study of T cell responses to AZD1222 COVID-19 vaccine. Data came from immunoSEQ multiplex PCR; TCRdb stores just in-frame clones and leaves some out. Found here are tens of thousands of clones, around 90% of them singletons; the top ten hold roughly 7%. The input for sequencing was peripheral blood, taken on day 0 of AZD1222 vaccination. These receptors came from an adult in good health. Each CDR3 is given with its conserved first and last residue. The D gene is left open where the match is weak. Only some rows state a clone size, as once, few, many or a class for expanded clones.

cdr3_length d_call j_call clone_size v_call cdr3_nt cdr3_aa
16 NA TRBJ2-2 once TRBV5-1 TGCGCCAGCAGCTTGGGAGTGGGGTTGAACACCGGGGAGCTGTTTTTT CASSLGVGLNTGELFF
15 TRBD1 TRBJ2-1 NA TRBV9 TGTGCCAGCAGACCACCGGGACAGGGATACAATGAGCAGTTCTTC CASRPPGQGYNEQFF
15 TRBD2 TRBJ2-3 NA TRBV9 TGTGCCAGCAGCGCGGGACTAGCTCCCTTGGATACGCAGTATTTT CASSAGLAPLDTQYF
16 TRBD2 TRBJ2-1 NA TRBV19 TGTGCCAGTAGTATAAGGTCCAGCGGGAGCGACAATGAGCAGTTCTTC CASSIRSSGSDNEQFF
17 TRBD2 TRBJ2-5 NA TRBV27 TGTGCCAGCAGTTTTCATATGGAGGCTAGCGGACAAGAGACCCAGTACTTC CASSFHMEASGQETQYF
14 NA TRBJ1-4 once TRBV27 TGTGCCAGCAGTGTCTCCGCAACTAATGAAAAACTGTTTTTT CASSVSATNEKLFF
11 NA TRBJ2-3 once TRBV29-1 TGCAGCGTTGCCCTTACAGATACGCAGTATTTT CSVALTDTQYF
15 NA TRBJ1-3 NA TRBV19 TGTGCCAGTAGGGCCGGGATACTTTTTGGAAACACCATATATTTT CASRAGILFGNTIYF
14 TRBD1 TRBJ1-1 NA TRBV7-6 TGTGCCAGCAGACCAGGGGGGGCGAACACTGAAGCTTTCTTT CASRPGGANTEAFF
19 TRBD2 TRBJ2-3 NA TRBV5-4 TGTGCCACCGACGTGGGGTCTGACGCGGGAGGGCTTAGCACAGATACGCAGTATTTT CATDVGSDAGGLSTDTQYF